This TCR beta chain emerged from a study of spatial heterogeneity in lung cancer. On the study more broadly: There were, on average, more than 9.5 raw-read appearances for each unique TCR and UMI combination.

Unique molecular identifiers, one per molecule, were present on every TCR cDNA molecule. Each CDR3 protein gets one entry after TCRdb re-called the 5' RACE reads with MiXCR. The repertoire has about 30,000 distinct CDR3 sequences, approximately 8.4% of them found once; the top ten carry under 40%. Time point indicated: sample taken at primary tumor resection. Whole RNA, which was extracted from tumor, nontumor lung tissue or frozen PBMC, was sequenced without any cell sorting. There were some 76 donors, all of them untreated patients with early-stage non-small cell lung cancer. Comments on this clonotype: A clone one base away is much larger, so this may be a read error.

This specimen was PBMCs, taken at surgery. This receptor was identified in a female donor with early-stage non-small cell lung cancer.

The chain's CDR3 is CTSSPGTAKSNQPQHF. The CDR3 bases are TGTACCAGCTCACCAGGGACAGCCAAAAGCAATCAGCCCCAGCATTTT. The rearrangement joins TRBV18 to TRBJ1-5, with TRBD1 matching over 7 bases. The CDR3 extends over 16 amino acids. The germline V gene has CDR1 KGHSH and CDR2 LQKENI.